The 20 T cell receptor beta chains given below trace back to one sample, sequenced in a study of cytomegalovirus exposure and HLA in healthy donors (dated by TCRdb to the late 2010s). Preparation of the library involved the immunoSEQ multiplex PCR assay. TCRdb took over this immuneACCESS table, retaining in-frame rearrangements with V and J assigned. Such tables are incomplete; in checked studies, under half of the missing clones stem from an unresolved V gene, and the remainder is unexplained. For this sample there are 90,000 to 150,000 clones; around 89% appear just once. The ten top clones hold about 6% of the sample. Sample: PBMCs. The source of these receptors is a woman aged 18-29 years in good health and CMV-seropositive.

CDR3 loop: CASSPTPRGFNYEQYF. Here the CDR3 DNA reads TGCGCCAGCAGCCCCACGCCCAGGGGCTTTAACTACGAGCAGTACTTC. The gene calls are TRBV5-1 and TRBJ2-7; tentative D call: TRBD1 (6 bases). The V gene's germline CDR1 is SGHRS and CDR2 YFSETQ. V lost 4 bases and J 3 bases, leaving 20 bases between the germline ends. The CDR3 covers 16 residues.

The chain is built from TRBV2 and TRBJ1-1; possibly TRBD1 for D (6 bases). V shed 6 bases and J shed 5 bases, with 13 bases lying between them. The CDR3 loop spans 13 amino acids. Germline CDR1 is SNHLY and CDR2 is FYNNEI. The CDR3 reads CASRRRQGTEAFF. CDR3 DNA sequence: TGTGCCAGCAGACGGCGGCAGGGGACTGAAGCTTTCTTT.

The rearrangement uses TRBV19 and TRBJ2-3, with 7 bases fitting TRBD2. This CDR3 has 15 residues. J lost 5 bases, V lost 5 bases, and 10 bases had no gene match. Germline assignment: CDR1 LNHDA and CDR2 SQIVND (reference sequence). The DNA of the CDR3 is TGTGCCAGTAGTCCCCGCGCGGGAGCGGGAGATACGCAGTATTTT. Translation: CASSPRAGAGDTQYF.

The V gene is TRBV19, the J gene TRBJ1-3; possibly TRBD1 for D (5 bases). CDR3 size: 15 residues. CDR1 LNHDA and CDR2 SQIVND come from the germline V gene (reference sequence). The germline V and J ends were trimmed by 6 bases and 3 bases, with 15 bases remaining between them. The CDR3 is CASRGTAGVGNTIYF. CDR3 nucleotides: TGTGCCAGTAGGGGGACGGCGGGAGTTGGAAACACCATATATTTT.

The table lists this clone with a count of one. J is TRBJ2-6 and V is TRBV7-9; the D gene is possibly TRBD1 (5 bases). Trimming stripped 4 bases from V and 3 bases from J, with 13 bases between. Germline loops: CDR1 SEHNR, CDR2 FQNEAQ (reference sequence). This CDR3 region has 16 residues. In DNA, the CDR3 is TGTGCCAGCAGCTCCCAAGGGGATTTTGGGGCCAACGTCCTGACTTTC. Translated: CASSSQGDFGANVLTF.

V and J are TRBV7-2 and TRBJ1-3; no clear D. This CDR3 region has 12 residues. V shed 5 bases and J shed 4 bases, with 6 bases lying between them. Germline lookup yields CDR1 SGHTA and CDR2 FQGNSA. The DNA of the CDR3 is TGTGCCAGCAGCCCCACAGGAAACACCATATATTTT. Protein product: CASSPTGNTIYF. Filled out from reference TRBV7-2 and TRBJ1-3, the complete variable domain reads GAGVSQSPSNKVTEKGKDVELRCDPISGHTALYWYRQSLGQGLEFLIYFQGNSAPDKSGLPSDRFSAERTGGSVSTLTIQRTQQEDSAVYLCASSPTGNTIYFGEGSWLTVV.

The CDR3 sequence is CASSLAGGSGYTF. In nucleotides, the CDR3 is TGTGCCAGCAGCTTAGCGGGGGGGTCTGGCTACACCTTC. This rearrangement joins TRBV7-9 to TRBJ1-2; weak D call: TRBD1 (5 bases). Per the germline V gene, CDR1 is SEHNR and CDR2 is FQNEAQ (reference sequence). The V gene lost 0 bases and the J gene lost 7 bases, with 9 bases spanning the gap. The CDR3 covers 13 residues.

The V gene is TRBV11-2, the J gene TRBJ2-3; 7 bases match TRBD2. The germline gives CDR1 SGHAT, CDR2 FQNNGV. Trimming cost V 8 bases and J 2 bases; bases outside gene matches: 7. The CDR3 is 14 amino acids. This CDR3 reads CASGWEGPTDTQYF. CDR3 bases: TGTGCCAGCGGGTGGGAGGGCCCCACAGATACGCAGTATTTT.

This clone occurred once. The chain has TRBV13 and TRBJ2-2, with TRBD1 matching 7 bases. V lost 3 bases to trimming and J lost 7 bases; unmatched junction nucleotides: 8. The CDR3 consists of 15 residues. The germline CDR1 and CDR2 sequences are PRHDT and FYEKMQ (reference sequence). In DNA, the CDR3 is TGTGCCAGCAGCTTGAGGGACAGTGATCTCGGGGAGCTGTTTTTT. It encodes CASSLRDSDLGELFF.

V is TRBV6-1 and J is TRBJ1-1, with D possibly TRBD1 on 6 matching bases. Germline CDR1 reads MNHNS; CDR2 reads SASEGT. V dropped 6 bases and J dropped 1 base, with 12 bases sitting between them. This CDR3 is built from 14 residues. The CDR3 here is CASSQGGENTEAFF. The CDR3 DNA reads as TGTGCCAGCAGCCAAGGGGGTGAGAACACTGAAGCTTTCTTT.

V and J are TRBV5-6 and TRBJ2-7; TRBD1 agrees at 10 bases. The CDR3 has 16 residues. Germline V CDR1 and CDR2: SGHDT, YYEEEE. With V trimmed by 2 bases and J by 5 bases, 10 bases remained unmatched. The CDR3 nucleotides are TGTGCCAGCAGCTTTTTGCCGGGACAGGGGACCCACGAGCAGTACTTC. Residues: CASSFLPGQGTHEQYF.

V usage is TRBV19 and J usage is TRBJ1-2; TRBD1 aligns across 7 bases. In germline, CDR1 is LNHDA, CDR2 SQIVND (reference sequence). The CDR3 loop spans 15 amino acids. Losses at the gene ends were 3 bases for V and 7 bases for J; bases not matched to a gene: 11. Here the CDR3 DNA reads TGTGCCAGTAGTATCCAGACAGGGATACTGGGTGGCTACACCTTC. Translating gives CASSIQTGILGGYTF.

V usage is TRBV15 and J usage is TRBJ1-4; 11 bases line up with TRBD1. Trimming took 1 base from V and 6 from J; bases not matched to a gene: 4. Germline-derived CDR1 and CDR2 are LNHNV and YYDKDF (reference sequence). There are 16 residues in the CDR3. The CDR3 bases are TGTGCCACCAGCAGAGCGAGGGGACAGGGGGATGAAAAACTGTTTTTT. Translating gives CATSRARGQGDEKLFF. The whole variable domain, filled in from reference TRBV15 and TRBJ1-4, reads DAMVIQNPRYQVTQFGKPVTLSCSQTLNHNVMYWYQQKSSQAPKLLFHYYDKDFNNEADTPDNFQSRRPNTSFCFLDIRSPGLGDTAMYLCATSRARGQGDEKLFFGSGTQLSVL.

The chain employs TRBV14 and TRBJ2-5, with a tentative D call TRBD2 (6 bases). CDR3 length: 14 amino acids. Germline V lookup: CDR1 SGHDN, CDR2 FVKESK. Trimming removed 3 bases from V and 2 bases from J, with 10 bases in between. The DNA for the CDR3 is TGTGCCAGCAGCCATGGAGGGTTTCAAGAGACCCAGTACTTC. Protein sequence: CASSHGGFQETQYF.

This clone was recorded once. V and J are TRBV19 and TRBJ1-1, with TRBD1 matching 7 bases. The CDR3 has 14 amino acids. V was pared by 6 bases and J by 11 bases, with 15 bases of the junction left unmatched. CDR1 and CDR2 (germline): LNHDA, SQIVND (reference sequence). CDR3 region: CASSSTGVRSSAFF. CDR3 nucleotide sequence: TGTGCCAGTAGCAGCACAGGGGTCCGCTCCTCGGCTTTCTTT.

DNA for the CDR3: TGTGCCAGTAGTATAGAAGCGGGACTAGCGGGATTCACCGGGGAGCTGTTTTTT. Translated: CASSIEAGLAGFTGELFF. The chain employs TRBV19 and TRBJ2-2; the match to TRBD2 covers 13 bases. V trimming: 0 bases; J trimming: 4 bases; junction bases outside the gene matches: 5. Germline CDR1 and CDR2: LNHDA and SQIVND (reference sequence). The CDR3 has 18 residues.

The chain couples TRBV2 to TRBJ2-3; 13 nucleotides match TRBD2. The germline V gene encodes CDR1 SNHLY and CDR2 FYNNEI. Trimming removed 6 bases from V and 4 bases from J; junction bases left unmatched: 4. The CDR3 length is 15 residues. The CDR3 protein is CASRGTSGMSDTQYF. Here the CDR3 DNA reads TGTGCCAGCAGGGGGACTAGCGGGATGTCAGATACGCAGTATTTT.

The V and J genes are TRBV5-8 and TRBJ1-5; 7 bases line up with TRBD1. V shed 3 bases and J 3 bases; nucleotides not matched to a gene: 6. Germline CDR1 SGHTS, CDR2 YDEGEE. The CDR3 is 15 residues long. The CDR3 region is CASSYRDRDNQPQHF. The CDR3 DNA reads as TGTGCCAGCAGCTACCGCGACAGGGACAATCAGCCCCAGCATTTT. Combining the CDR3 with reference TRBV5-8 and TRBJ1-5 gives the whole variable domain EAGVTQSPTHLIKTRGQQATLRCSPISGHTSVYWYQQALGLGLQFLLWYDEGEERNRGNFPPRFSGRQFPNYSSELNVNALELEDSALYLCASSYRDRDNQPQHFGDGTRLSIL.

The V and J genes are TRBV18 and TRBJ1-2, with a weak D call TRBD1 (5 bases). Germline V lookup: CDR1 KGHSH, CDR2 LQKENI. The CDR3 is 16 amino acids. V lost 2 bases and J 4 bases, leaving 17 bases between the germline ends. CDR3 nucleotides: TGTGCCAGCTCACCAGTAGACAGCCACGGGGGCTATGGCTACACCTTC. Protein: CASSPVDSHGGYGYTF.

The rearrangement uses TRBV5-1 and TRBJ2-1, with D possibly TRBD2 on 5 matching bases. The CDR3 has 11 amino acids. Germline lookup yields CDR1 SGHRS and CDR2 YFSETQ. Trimming shortened V by 6 bases and J by 15 bases, and 16 bases separated the two germline ends. For the CDR3, the DNA is TGCGCCAGCACCGGACCCGAGGGTCTGTTCTTC. Translated: CASTGPEGLFF.